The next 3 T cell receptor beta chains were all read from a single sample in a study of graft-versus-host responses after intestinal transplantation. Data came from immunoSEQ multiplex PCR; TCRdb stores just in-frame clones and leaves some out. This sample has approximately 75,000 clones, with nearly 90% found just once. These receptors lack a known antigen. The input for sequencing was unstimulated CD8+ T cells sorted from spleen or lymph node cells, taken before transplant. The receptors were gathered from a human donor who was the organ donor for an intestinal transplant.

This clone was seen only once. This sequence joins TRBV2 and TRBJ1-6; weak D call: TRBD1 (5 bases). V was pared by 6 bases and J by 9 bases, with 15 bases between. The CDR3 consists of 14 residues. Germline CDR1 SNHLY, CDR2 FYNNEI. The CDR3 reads CASRRQGFASPLHF. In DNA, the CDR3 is TGTGCCAGCAGGCGTCAGGGATTTGCTTCACCCCTCCACTTT.

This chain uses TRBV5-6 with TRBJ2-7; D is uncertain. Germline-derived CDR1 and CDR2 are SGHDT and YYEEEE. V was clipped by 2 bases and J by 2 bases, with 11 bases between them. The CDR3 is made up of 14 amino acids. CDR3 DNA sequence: TGTGCCAGCAGCTTCGGCCAGGCTCCCTACGAGCAGTACGTC. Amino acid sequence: CASSFGQAPYEQYV.

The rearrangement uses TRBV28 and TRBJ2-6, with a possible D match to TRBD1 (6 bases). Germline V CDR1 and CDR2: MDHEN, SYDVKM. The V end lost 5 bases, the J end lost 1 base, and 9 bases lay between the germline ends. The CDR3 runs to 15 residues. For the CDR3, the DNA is TGTGCCAGCAGTCTCACAGGGTCTGGGGCCAACGTCCTGACTTTC. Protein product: CASSLTGSGANVLTF.